This record looks at one TCR beta chain sequence and its context. The data are from a study of T cell responses to AZD1222 COVID-19 vaccine. The CDR3 totals 12 residues. Germline assignment: CDR1 SGHAT and CDR2 FQNNGV. Trimming cost V 1 base and J 6 bases, with 6 bases left between them. The repertoire was sequenced with immunoSEQ multiplex PCR; TCRdb's copy has only in-frame clones and lacks some. Of 170,000 or so clones in the sample, 80% to 95% were seen once. V gene TRBV11-2 combines with J gene TRBJ1-1; D is uncertain. This TCR came from an adult who received the MenACWY meningococcal vaccine as a control. The sequencing used peripheral blood, collected 28 days after the second dose of the MenACWY control vaccine. The CDR3, as DNA: TGTGCCAGCAGCTTAGCCCGCCCTGAAGCTTTCTTT. This encodes CASSLARPEAFF.